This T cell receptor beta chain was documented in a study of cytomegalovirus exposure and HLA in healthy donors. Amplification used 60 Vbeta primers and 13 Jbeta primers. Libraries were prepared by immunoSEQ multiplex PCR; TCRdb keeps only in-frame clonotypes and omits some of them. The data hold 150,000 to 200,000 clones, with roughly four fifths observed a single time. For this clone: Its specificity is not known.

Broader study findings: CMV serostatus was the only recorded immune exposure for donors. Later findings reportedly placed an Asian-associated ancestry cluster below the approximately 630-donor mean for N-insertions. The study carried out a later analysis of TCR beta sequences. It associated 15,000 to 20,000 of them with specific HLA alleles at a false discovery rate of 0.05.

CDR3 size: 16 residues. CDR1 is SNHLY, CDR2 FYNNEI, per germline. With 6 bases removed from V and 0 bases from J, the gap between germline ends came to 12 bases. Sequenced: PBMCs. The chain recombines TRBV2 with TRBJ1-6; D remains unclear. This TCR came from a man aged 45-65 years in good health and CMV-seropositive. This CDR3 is CASRVLASSYNSPLHF. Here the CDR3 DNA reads TGTGCCAGCAGGGTTTTAGCTAGCTCCTATAATTCACCCCTCCACTTT.